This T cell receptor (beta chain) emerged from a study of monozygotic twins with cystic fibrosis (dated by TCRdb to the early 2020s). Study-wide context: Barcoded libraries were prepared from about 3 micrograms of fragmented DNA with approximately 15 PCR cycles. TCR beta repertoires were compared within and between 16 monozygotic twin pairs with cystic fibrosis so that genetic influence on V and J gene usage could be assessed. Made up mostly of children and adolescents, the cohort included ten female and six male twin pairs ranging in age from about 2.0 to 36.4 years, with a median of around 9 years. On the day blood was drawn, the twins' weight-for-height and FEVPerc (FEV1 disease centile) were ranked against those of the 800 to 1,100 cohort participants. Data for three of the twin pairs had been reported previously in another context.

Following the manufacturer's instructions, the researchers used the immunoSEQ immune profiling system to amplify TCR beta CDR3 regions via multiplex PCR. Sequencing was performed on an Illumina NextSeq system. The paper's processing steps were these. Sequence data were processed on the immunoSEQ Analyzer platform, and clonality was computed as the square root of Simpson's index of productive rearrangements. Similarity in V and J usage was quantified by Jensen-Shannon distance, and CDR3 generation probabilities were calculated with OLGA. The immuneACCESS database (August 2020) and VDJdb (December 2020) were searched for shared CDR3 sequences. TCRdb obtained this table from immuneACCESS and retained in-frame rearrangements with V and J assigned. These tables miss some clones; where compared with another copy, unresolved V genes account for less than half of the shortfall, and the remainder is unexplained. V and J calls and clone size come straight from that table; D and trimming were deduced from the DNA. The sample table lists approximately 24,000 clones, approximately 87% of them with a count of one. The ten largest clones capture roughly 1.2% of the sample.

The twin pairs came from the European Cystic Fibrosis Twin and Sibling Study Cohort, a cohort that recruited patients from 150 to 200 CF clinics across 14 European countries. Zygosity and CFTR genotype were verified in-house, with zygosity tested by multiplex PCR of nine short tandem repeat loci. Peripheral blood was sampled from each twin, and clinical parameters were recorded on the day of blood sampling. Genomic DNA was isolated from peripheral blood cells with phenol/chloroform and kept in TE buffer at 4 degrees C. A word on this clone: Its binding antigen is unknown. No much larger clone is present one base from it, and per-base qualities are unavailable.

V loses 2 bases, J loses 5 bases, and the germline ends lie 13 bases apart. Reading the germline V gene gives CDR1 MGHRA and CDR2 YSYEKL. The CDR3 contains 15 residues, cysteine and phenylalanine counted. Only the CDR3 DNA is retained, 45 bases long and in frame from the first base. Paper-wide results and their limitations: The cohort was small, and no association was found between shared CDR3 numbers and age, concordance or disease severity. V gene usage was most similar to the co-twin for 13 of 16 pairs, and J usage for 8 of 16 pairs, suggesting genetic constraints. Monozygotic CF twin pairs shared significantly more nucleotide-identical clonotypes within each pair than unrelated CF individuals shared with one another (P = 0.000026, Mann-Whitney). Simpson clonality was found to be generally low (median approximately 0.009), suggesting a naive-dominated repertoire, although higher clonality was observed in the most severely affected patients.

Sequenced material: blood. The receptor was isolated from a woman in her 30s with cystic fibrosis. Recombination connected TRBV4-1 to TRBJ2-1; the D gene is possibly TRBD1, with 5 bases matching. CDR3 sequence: CASSQRSGFNNEQFF. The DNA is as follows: TGCGCCAGCAGCCAAAGATCAGGGTTCAACAATGAGCAGTTCTTC.